A selection of T cell receptor beta chains follows, all from one sample in a study of T-cell memory formation after mild COVID-19. TCRdb reanalysed the 5' RACE reads using MiXCR and keeps one entry per CDR3 protein. The sample carries 350,000 to 500,000 distinct CDR3 sequences, under 20% recorded once. Sequenced input: PBMCs or a T cell subset sorted from them (not recorded which). These receptor sequences come from a young man who had mild COVID-19 (a few samples of this study predate the infection). Cell type and time point are not known. Both conserved end residues are part of each CDR3. The order of the fields is CDR3 protein, J gene, V gene.

CDR3: CASSQDGFNTGELFF
J: TRBJ2-2
V: TRBV4-1

CDR3: CASSLFWDSRTSPQHF
J: TRBJ1-5
V: TRBV12-3/TRBV12-4

CDR3: CASSIQGSEREQYF
J: TRBJ2-7
V: TRBV12-3/TRBV12-4

CDR3: CASSQGVQGLYGYTF
J: TRBJ1-2
V: TRBV4-3

CDR3: CASSLGGENYGYTF
J: TRBJ1-2
V: TRBV12-3/TRBV12-4

CDR3: CASSQDPEGEAEAFF
J: TRBJ1-1
V: TRBV4-1

CDR3: CASSFTFGGSTANTGELFF
J: TRBJ2-2
V: TRBV5-1

CDR3: CASSKQEFTEAFF
J: TRBJ1-1
V: TRBV12-3/TRBV12-4

CDR3: CASSLDTGGNSPLHF
J: TRBJ1-6
V: TRBV11-2

CDR3: CSAGTISNEQFF
J: TRBJ2-1
V: TRBV20-1

CDR3: CSARGAEGAPGQPQHF
J: TRBJ1-5
V: TRBV20-1

CDR3: CATSRDFDRTYNEQFF
J: TRBJ2-1
V: TRBV15

CDR3: CASSQRQGRFATNEKLFF
J: TRBJ1-4
V: TRBV4-3

CDR3: CSVESVDGETQYF
J: TRBJ2-5
V: TRBV29-1

CDR3: CASSPRGAPGANVLTF
J: TRBJ2-6
V: TRBV7-9

CDR3: CAISDPDRGSEAFF
J: TRBJ1-1
V: TRBV10-3

CDR3: CASSSRAGGTEAFF
J: TRBJ1-1
V: TRBV7-2

CDR3: CASSRTGSSGSYNEQFF
J: TRBJ2-1
V: TRBV7-2

CDR3: CASRDVRGPNYGYTF
J: TRBJ1-2
V: TRBV6-5

CDR3: CSVRPDTTNTEAFF
J: TRBJ1-1
V: TRBV29-1

CDR3: CASSLAGRGVDTQYF
J: TRBJ2-3
V: TRBV7-2

CDR3: CASSLVGDGYTF
J: TRBJ1-2
V: TRBV12-3/TRBV12-4

CDR3: CASSPRQGNNEQFF
J: TRBJ2-1
V: TRBV7-2

CDR3: CASSFGGTSGGQETQYF
J: TRBJ2-5
V: TRBV11-2

CDR3: CASSSRQGWGNQPQHF
J: TRBJ1-5
V: TRBV7-2

CDR3: CASSFDLRGYGYTF
J: TRBJ1-2
V: TRBV28

CDR3: CASSPEGQYGYTF
J: TRBJ1-2
V: TRBV18

CDR3: CSAMDRGYEKLFF
J: TRBJ1-4
V: TRBV20-1

CDR3: CASSQTGLFNTEAFF
J: TRBJ1-1
V: TRBV4-1

CDR3: CSERGGSTEAFF
J: TRBJ1-1
V: TRBV29-1

CDR3: CASSVGLGAGSSYNEQFF
J: TRBJ2-1
V: TRBV9

CDR3: CATSGGEGWTDTQYF
J: TRBJ2-3
V: TRBV24-1

CDR3: CAWSPQIDTEAFF
J: TRBJ1-1
V: TRBV30

CDR3: CASSQTGTSGGARSNEQFF
J: TRBJ2-1
V: TRBV7-2